These 18 T cell receptor beta chains originate from one sample sequenced in a study of CD8 T cells in ankylosing spondylitis. TCRdb independently ran MiXCR on the 5' RACE reads; one entry per CDR3 protein. The table shows roughly 120,000 distinct CDR3 sequences, with around 7% occurring only once. The sample consisted of blood, either unsorted or a sorted T cell fraction (not recorded which). The source is a male donor with ankylosing spondylitis or in good health (not recorded which).

In this sample, this clonotype turned up many times. V usage is TRBV12-3 or TRBV12-4 and J usage is TRBJ1-5; D is unclear. Trimming took off 7 bases at V and 0 bases at J, with 22 bases between the two ends. CDR3 length: 18 amino acids. The CDR3 here is CASTFGLTPEYSNQPQHF. The CDR3, as DNA: TGTGCCAGCACCTTCGGGTTAACCCCCGAATATAGCAATCAGCCCCAGCATTTT.

This clonotype has at least ten counts. The rearrangement uses TRBV29-1 and TRBJ2-5, with 7 bases fitting TRBD2. CDR1 and CDR2 (germline): SQVTM, ANQGSEA. This CDR3 has 13 amino acids. V shed 8 bases, J shed 5 bases, and the junction held 11 bases outside the gene matches. This chain's CDR3 is CSKKEWGGETQYF. The CDR3 DNA reads TGCAGCAAAAAGGAGTGGGGAGGGGAGACCCAGTACTTC.

This clonotype was counted a few times. The chain couples TRBV29-1 to TRBJ2-7; D may be TRBD1 or TRBD2 (5 bases each). This CDR3 is built from 12 residues. The V gene lost 7 bases and the J gene lost 1 base, with 11 bases spanning the gap. In germline, CDR1 is SQVTM, CDR2 ANQGSEA. The CDR3 nucleotides are TGCAGCGCCTCATGGGGGTCCTACGAGCAGTACTTC. It codes for CSASWGSYEQYF.

This clonotype has a count of ten or more. V is TRBV24-1 and J is TRBJ2-3; tentatively, D is TRBD1 (6 bases). Germline loops: CDR1 KGHDR, CDR2 SFDVKD. The CDR3 consists of 15 residues. Trimming pared 3 bases from V and 2 bases from J, leaving 11 bases between. The CDR3 DNA reads as TGTGCCACCAGTGATGTGACAGGCTACACAGATACGCAGTATTTT. Its translation: CATSDVTGYTDTQYF.

This clonotype was found many times. This chain connects TRBV12-3 or TRBV12-4 to TRBJ1-2; D is unresolved. This CDR3 is 13 amino acids long. Deletions cut 7 bases from V and 2 bases from J, with 11 bases between. The CDR3 loop reads CASTPSFNYGYTF. The CDR3 DNA is TGTGCCAGCACCCCGTCATTCAACTATGGCTACACCTTC.

This clonotype was counted ten times or more. V usage is TRBV5-1 and J usage is TRBJ2-2; TRBD2 might be the D (6 bases). Looked up from germline, CDR1 is SGHRS and CDR2 is YFSETQ. V lost 3 bases, J lost 1 base, and 13 bases lay in between. The CDR3 has 16 amino acids. CDR3 in DNA: TGCGCCAGCAGCTCTTCTCCCGGGGGGAACACCGGGGAGCTGTTTTTT. Protein sequence: CASSSSPGGNTGELFF.

This clonotype appeared many times. V usage is TRBV5-6 and J usage is TRBJ2-5; D uncertain. CDR3 length: 13 amino acids. The germline V gene encodes CDR1 SGHDT and CDR2 YYEEEE. Trimming stripped 4 bases from V and 5 bases from J, with 12 bases between. CDR3 region: CASSREVVETQYF. Here the CDR3 DNA reads TGTGCCAGCAGCCGAGAAGTAGTGGAGACCCAGTACTTC.

The table lists this clonotype with many counts. The rearrangement uses TRBV7-9 and TRBJ2-1, with 10 bases matching TRBD2. CDR3 length: 16 amino acids. V was pared by 4 bases and J by 3 bases, with 6 bases of the junction left unmatched. Germline lookup yields CDR1 SEHNR and CDR2 FQNEAQ (reference sequence). The DNA for the CDR3 is TGTGCCAGCAGCTCACCGGGACTAGCGAGCTACAATGAGCAGTTCTTC. It encodes CASSSPGLASYNEQFF.

This clonotype was seen at least ten times. The chain links TRBV5-6 to TRBJ2-7, with a weak D call TRBD1 (5 bases). CDR1 is SGHDT and CDR2 is YYEEEE in the germline V gene. V lost 4 bases and J 5 bases, leaving 16 bases between the germline ends. The CDR3 is made up of 14 amino acids. CDR3 loop: CASSLLTVFNEQYF. The DNA of the CDR3 is TGTGCCAGCAGCCTCTTGACAGTTTTCAACGAGCAGTACTTC.

This clonotype was observed at least ten times. This chain links TRBV7-2 with TRBJ2-5; D gene uncertain. Trimming removed 5 bases from V and 5 bases from J, with 18 bases in between. This CDR3 is 15 amino acids long. Germline CDR1 SGHTA, CDR2 FQGNSA. CDR3 region: CASSTETHATETQYF. The CDR3 DNA is TGTGCCAGCAGCACCGAGACCCATGCCACGGAGACCCAGTACTTC.

This clonotype was counted ten times or more. The V gene is TRBV4-2, the J gene TRBJ2-2; 9 bases agree with TRBD1. The germline V gene has CDR1 LGHNA and CDR2 YNFKEQ. The junction had 11 bases not matched to a gene; V was cut back by 4 bases and J by 2 bases. The CDR3 spans 18 residues. The CDR3 sequence: CASSPDIGQGKNTGELFF. CDR3 nucleotide sequence: TGTGCCAGCAGCCCGGATATCGGACAGGGGAAAAACACCGGGGAGCTGTTTTTT.

This clonotype was picked up many times. This chain connects TRBV7-8 to TRBJ1-5, with TRBD1 matching over 8 bases. V shed 1 base, J shed 5 bases, and the junction held 4 bases outside the gene matches. Germline V gene sequence: CDR1 SGHVS, CDR2 FQNEAQ. The CDR3 totals 15 residues. The CDR3 sequence: CASSLGRGHDQPQHF. The CDR3 DNA reads TGTGCCAGCAGCTTAGGCAGGGGGCACGATCAGCCCCAGCATTTT.

This clonotype was recorded at least ten times. CDR3 coding DNA: TGTGCCAGCAGCTCACAGGGGAGCAATCAGCCCCAGCATTTT. This translates into CASSSQGSNQPQHF. This chain links TRBV5-5 with TRBJ1-5, with TRBD1 identical over 7 bases. The CDR3 contains 14 residues. Germline loops: CDR1 SGHKS, CDR2 YYEKEE (reference sequence). The V gene end was trimmed by 3 bases and the J gene end by 1 base; junction bases not matched to a gene: 1. The variable domain in full, with the rest retrieved from reference TRBV5-5 and TRBJ1-5, is DAGVTQSPTHLIKTRGQQVTLRCSPISGHKSVSWYQQVLGQGPQFIFQYYEKEERGRGNFPDRFSARQFPNYSSELNVNALLLGDSALYLCASSSQGSNQPQHFGDGTRLSIL.

This clonotype was detected ten times or more. This sequence joins TRBV12-3 or TRBV12-4 and TRBJ1-6; no clear D gene. CDR3 length equals 13 residues. Trimming took off 5 bases at V and 7 bases at J, with 9 bases between the two ends. The CDR3 sequence: CASSLTLNSPLHF. The DNA for the CDR3 is TGTGCCAGCAGTCTCACCTTGAATTCACCCCTCCACTTT.

The chain uses TRBV12-3 or TRBV12-4 and TRBJ2-1; TRBD1 agrees at 7 bases. The length of the CDR3 is 18 residues. Unmatched junction bases numbered 15, after V lost 5 bases and J lost 2 bases. CDR3: CASSTDRNLPAAYNEQFF. DNA of the CDR3: TGTGCCAGCAGTACGGACAGGAACCTTCCTGCTGCCTACAATGAGCAGTTCTTC.

The chain employs TRBV15 and TRBJ2-1, with D perhaps matching TRBD1 (6 bases). The CDR3 has 13 amino acids. V was trimmed by 5 bases and J by 4 bases, leaving 9 bases between them. The germline CDR1 and CDR2 sequences are LNHNV and YYDKDF (reference sequence). Here the CDR3 reads CATSFDRYNEQFF. The DNA for the CDR3 is TGTGCCACCAGCTTCGACAGGTACAATGAGCAGTTCTTC.

This clonotype was counted ten times or more. This chain links TRBV5-1 with TRBJ2-3, with 12 bases fitting TRBD2. The germline CDR1 and CDR2 sequences are SGHRS and YFSETQ. Trimming took 4 bases from V and 2 from J; bases not matched to a gene: 5. The CDR3 covers 16 residues. The CDR3 nucleotides are TGCGCCAGCAGCCAGGGACTAGCGGGTCTCACAGATACGCAGTATTTT. Amino acids: CASSQGLAGLTDTQYF.

In this sample, this clonotype turned up many times. The CDR3 DNA reads as TGCAGCGTTGAAGGGGAGGGCGGCCAGCCCCAGCATTTT. This encodes CSVEGEGGQPQHF. The rearrangement joins TRBV29-1 to TRBJ1-5, with unresolved D. The CDR3 runs to 13 residues. CDR1 and CDR2 from the germline V gene are SQVTM and ANQGSEA. V shed 1 base and J shed 7 bases, with 11 bases lying between them.